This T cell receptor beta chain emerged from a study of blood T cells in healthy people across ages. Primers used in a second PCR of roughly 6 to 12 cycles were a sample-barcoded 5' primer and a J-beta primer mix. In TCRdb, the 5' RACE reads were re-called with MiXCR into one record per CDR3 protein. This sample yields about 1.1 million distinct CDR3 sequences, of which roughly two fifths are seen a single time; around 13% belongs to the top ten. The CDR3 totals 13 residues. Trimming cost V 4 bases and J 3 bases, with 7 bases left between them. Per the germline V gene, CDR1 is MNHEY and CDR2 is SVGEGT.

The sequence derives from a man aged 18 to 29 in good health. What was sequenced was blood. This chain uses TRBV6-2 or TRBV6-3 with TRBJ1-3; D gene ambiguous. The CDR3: CASSWFGGNTIYF. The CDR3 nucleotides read TGTGCCAGCAGTTGGTTTGGTGGAAACACCATATATTTT.